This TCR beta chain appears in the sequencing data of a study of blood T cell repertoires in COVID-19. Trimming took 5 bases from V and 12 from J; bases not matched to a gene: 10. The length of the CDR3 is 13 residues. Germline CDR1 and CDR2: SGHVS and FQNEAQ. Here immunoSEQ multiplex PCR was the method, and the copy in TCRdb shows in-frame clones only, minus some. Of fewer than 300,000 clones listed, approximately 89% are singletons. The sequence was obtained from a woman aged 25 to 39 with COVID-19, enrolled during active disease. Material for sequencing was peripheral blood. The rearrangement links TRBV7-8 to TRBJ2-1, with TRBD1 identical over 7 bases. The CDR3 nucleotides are TGTGCCAGCAGCCCACGGGACGGGGACAGGCAGTTCTTC. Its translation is CASSPRDGDRQFF. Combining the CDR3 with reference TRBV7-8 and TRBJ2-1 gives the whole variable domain GAGVSQSPRYKVAKRGQDVALRCDPISGHVSLFWYQQALGQGPEFLTYFQNEAQLDKSGLPSDRFFAERPEGSVSTLKIQRTQQEDSAVYLCASSPRDGDRQFFGPGTRLTVL.